This TCR beta chain derives from a study of shared clonotypes between healthy human individuals. On the study more broadly: Those who served as donors were two women and a few men between the ages of 18 and 49. The study used three CD4 naive, three CD4 memory, two CD8 naive and one CD8 memory plate per donor.

CDR1 is MRHNA, CDR2 SNTAGT, per germline. V was clipped by 5 bases and J by 6 bases, with 13 bases between them. There are 14 residues in the CDR3. This clone was seen more than once but under ten times. The data were produced by immunoSEQ multiplex PCR, yet TCRdb's version contains in-frame clones alone and is incomplete. The table includes 2 million to 2.5 million clones, 85% to 95% detected once. The TCR comes from a young man in good health. Some clones in this sample may be carry-over from other donors' samples. The chain uses TRBV6-4 and TRBJ2-2, with a possible D match to TRBD2 (7 bases). The sample taken for sequencing was naive CD4+ T cells from PBMCs. Described subset: CD45RA+ positively selected. CDR3 DNA: TGTGCCAGCAGTCCCCAAGGGGGGGCCGGGGAGCTGTTTTTT. This gives the protein CASSPQGGAGELFF.